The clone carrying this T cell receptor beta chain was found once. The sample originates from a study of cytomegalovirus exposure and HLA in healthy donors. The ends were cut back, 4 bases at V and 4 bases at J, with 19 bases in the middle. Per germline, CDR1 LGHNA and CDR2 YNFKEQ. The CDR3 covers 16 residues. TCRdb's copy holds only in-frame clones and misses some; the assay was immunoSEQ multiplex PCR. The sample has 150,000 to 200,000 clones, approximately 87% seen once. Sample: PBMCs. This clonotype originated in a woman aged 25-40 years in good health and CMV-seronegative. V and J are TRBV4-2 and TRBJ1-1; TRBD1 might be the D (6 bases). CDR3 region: CASSPAGGAGGTEAFF. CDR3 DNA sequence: TGTGCCAGCAGCCCAGCCGGGGGGGCGGGTGGCACTGAAGCTTTCTTT.